These 25 T cell receptor beta chains were all obtained from the same sample, sequenced in a study of blood T cell repertoires in COVID-19. Clones were read by immunoSEQ multiplex PCR, and TCRdb kept only the in-frame ones, dropping some. The sample carries about 240,000 clones, approximately 90% recorded once. Sample: peripheral blood. The source of these receptors is a man aged 60 to 75 who had recovered from COVID-19.

The chain has TRBV13 and TRBJ2-3; 7 nucleotides align to TRBD2. The CDR3 has 18 residues. Germline V gene data show CDR1 as PRHDT and CDR2 as FYEKMQ (reference sequence). The J segment lost 3 bases and the V segment lost 5 bases, leaving 17 bases of the junction unmatched. CDR3 nucleotides: TGTGCCAGCAGCCTCGTCGGTAAAGCGGGGTCCTTGACAGATACGCAGTATTTT. Encoded protein: CASSLVGKAGSLTDTQYF.

In this sample, this clone turned up once. This chain links TRBV24-1 with TRBJ1-5, with TRBD1 matching over 12 bases. The CDR3 has 14 amino acids. CDR1 KGHDR and CDR2 SFDVKD come from the germline V gene. V was clipped by 9 bases and J by 7 bases; unmatched bases: 6. CDR3 residues: CATSGTGGQQPQHF. The CDR3 bases are TGTGCCACCTCCGGGACAGGGGGCCAGCAGCCCCAGCATTTT.

Only one count was recorded for this clone. The genes are TRBV7-2 and TRBJ1-3, with 7 bases fitting TRBD1. Germline CDR1 SGHTA, CDR2 FQGNSA. The CDR3 extends over 17 amino acids. The V gene end was trimmed by 4 bases and the J gene end by 0 bases; junction bases not matched to a gene: 9. The CDR3 loop is CASSWVGTAPSGNTIYF. The DNA of the CDR3 is TGTGCCAGCAGCTGGGTAGGGACAGCTCCCTCTGGAAACACCATATATTTT.

The V and J genes are TRBV3-1 (or the pseudogene TRBV3-2) and TRBJ2-3, with a weak D call TRBD2 (7 bases). The CDR3 has 15 residues. Trimming pared 3 bases from V and 8 bases from J, leaving 18 bases between. Germline V lookup: CDR1 LGHDT, CDR2 YNNKEL (reference sequence). In DNA form, the CDR3 reads TGTGCCAGCAGCCATCTGTGGGGGGGCTCAGCTACGCAGTATTTT. Its translation is CASSHLWGGSATQYF.

This chain connects TRBV19 to TRBJ1-3; TRBD1 matches at 8 bases. CDR1 and CDR2 (germline): LNHDA, SQIVND (reference sequence). The CDR3 spans 12 residues. V shed 6 bases, J shed 7 bases, and the junction held 2 bases outside the gene matches. In DNA, the CDR3 is TGTGCCAGTAGACGGACAGGGAACACCATATATTTT. Amino acid sequence: CASRRTGNTIYF.

Here the CDR3 DNA reads TGTGCCAGCAGGGGGCCTCTGAACACTGAAGCTTTCTTT. Its protein product is CASRGPLNTEAFF. This chain links TRBV28 with TRBJ1-1, with D perhaps matching TRBD1 (5 bases). The CDR3 has 13 residues. Deletions cut 6 bases from V and 0 bases from J, with 8 bases between. Germline CDR1 MDHEN, CDR2 SYDVKM.

This chain connects TRBV6-4 to TRBJ1-1, with 8 bases aligning to TRBD1. CDR3 size: 15 residues. Germline loops: CDR1 MRHNA, CDR2 SNTAGT. The V segment lost 2 bases and the J segment 3 bases; nucleotides outside the gene matches: 5. CDR3 sequence reads: CASSDNRGSYTEAFF. For the CDR3, the DNA is TGTGCCAGCAGTGACAACAGGGGGTCCTACACTGAAGCTTTCTTT.

This chain's CDR3 is CASSPGGRTEAFF. CDR3 nucleotide sequence: TGTGCCAGCAGTCCAGGGGGCAGGACTGAAGCTTTCTTT. The rearrangement uses TRBV6-5 and TRBJ1-1; 8 bases are shared with TRBD1. V lost 5 bases to trimming and J lost 5 bases; unmatched junction nucleotides: 4. Germline V gives CDR1 MNHEY, CDR2 SVGAGI. The CDR3 spans 13 residues.

The sample holds one count of this clone. This rearrangement joins TRBV2 to TRBJ1-5, with D possibly TRBD1 on 5 matching bases. Germline V gene lookup returns CDR1 SNHLY and CDR2 FYNNEI. V lost 8 bases, J lost 2 bases, and 16 bases lay in between. The CDR3 sequence is 15 residues long. The CDR3 protein is CASGRGGNRNQPQHF. CDR3 bases: TGTGCCAGCGGTCGGGGCGGGAATCGCAATCAGCCCCAGCATTTT.

This clone was found once. V and J are TRBV6-2 or TRBV6-3 and TRBJ1-1; D remains ambiguous. Per the germline V gene, CDR1 is MNHEY and CDR2 is SVGEGT. The CDR3 length is 14 residues. Trimming shortened V by 0 bases and J by 10 bases, and 15 bases separated the two germline ends. The CDR3 region is CASSYSPQLVVAFF. Here the CDR3 DNA reads TGTGCCAGCAGTTACTCACCGCAGTTGGTGGTAGCTTTCTTT.

The chain links TRBV6-6 to TRBJ2-2; D is possibly TRBD2 (6 bases). The CDR3 length is 15 residues. Germline V gives CDR1 MNHNY, CDR2 SVGAGI (reference sequence). Trimming took off 2 bases at V and 6 bases at J, with 13 bases between the two ends. CDR3 coding DNA: TGTGCCAGCAGTTACGCCGTCGCGGGGTCCGGGGAGCTGTTTTTT. Encoded protein: CASSYAVAGSGELFF.

The chain recombines TRBV5-1 with TRBJ2-5; 8 nucleotides agree with TRBD1. This CDR3 is 15 amino acids long. Germline CDR1 reads SGHRS; CDR2 reads YFSETQ. J was trimmed by 5 bases and V by 0 bases; bases with no gene match: 6. CDR3 sequence reads: CASSLDARGRETQYF. In nucleotides, the CDR3 is TGCGCCAGCAGCTTGGATGCCAGGGGGCGGGAGACCCAGTACTTC.

The gene calls are TRBV19 and TRBJ1-5, with 11 nucleotides matching TRBD1. Germline assignment: CDR1 LNHDA and CDR2 SQIVND (reference sequence). The CDR3 extends over 15 amino acids. The trim removed 6 bases at V and 6 bases at J, leaving 7 bases unmatched. This CDR3 is CASRRDRGMVQPQHF. In DNA form, the CDR3 reads TGTGCCAGTAGAAGGGACAGGGGGATGGTTCAGCCCCAGCATTTT.

The J gene is TRBJ1-2, the V gene TRBV3-1 (or the pseudogene TRBV3-2); maybe TRBD1 (5 bases). Trimming removed 1 base at V and 3 bases at J, with 12 bases between. Germline CDR1 is LGHDT and CDR2 is YNNKEL (reference sequence). The CDR3 spans 15 residues. The CDR3 region has the DNA TGTGCCAGCAGCCAAGGAAGGGGTCGTGACTATGGCTACACCTTC. Translation gives CASSQGRGRDYGYTF.

For this clone: This same CDR3 is encoded by further DNA sequences in the sample. The rearrangement joins TRBV5-6 to TRBJ1-6, with TRBD1 matching over 7 bases. Germline V gene data show CDR1 as SGHDT and CDR2 as YYEEEE. The CDR3 sequence is 16 residues long. Unmatched junction bases numbered 6, after V lost 4 bases and J lost 2 bases. In DNA form, the CDR3 reads TGTGCCAGCAGCGGGGGGCAGGGGGCCTATAATTCACCCCTCCACTTT. Protein sequence: CASSGGQGAYNSPLHF.

The genes are TRBV3-1 (or the pseudogene TRBV3-2) and TRBJ2-3; a possible D gene is TRBD1 (6 bases). Germline CDR1 and CDR2: LGHDT and YNNKEL (reference sequence). With 4 bases removed from V and 6 bases from J, the gap between germline ends came to 20 bases. The CDR3 contains 16 residues. CDR3 nucleotide sequence: TGTGCCAGCAGCCCGATAGTAGGGACAAGGGGCGATACGCAGTATTTT. Translating it yields CASSPIVGTRGDTQYF.

The chain recombines TRBV6-4 with TRBJ2-1, with D possibly matching TRBD2 (6 bases). The CDR3 is 15 amino acids. Trimming shortened V by 0 bases and J by 3 bases, and 9 bases separated the two germline ends. CDR1 MRHNA and CDR2 SNTAGT come from the germline V gene. The CDR3, as DNA: TGTGCCAGCAGTGACTCTCGGCGGGGCTACAATGAGCAGTTCTTC. Translating gives CASSDSRRGYNEQFF.

This clone was counted once. The genes are TRBV28 and TRBJ2-5, with 7 positions matching TRBD1. The germline gives CDR1 MDHEN, CDR2 SYDVKM. J lost 7 bases, V lost 3 bases, and 5 bases had no gene match. The CDR3 loop spans 13 amino acids. CDR3 sequence: CASSFSDRRTQYF. The CDR3 nucleotides are TGTGCCAGCAGTTTCTCGGACAGGAGGACCCAGTACTTC.

This chain uses TRBV6-5 with TRBJ2-2, with 8 bases aligning to TRBD1. This CDR3 region has 15 residues. J lost 9 bases, V lost 3 bases, and 9 bases had no gene match. Germline V gives CDR1 MNHEY, CDR2 SVGAGI. CDR3 region: CASSYSPGQVRELFF. The CDR3 DNA follows: TGTGCCAGCAGTTATTCCCCGGGACAGGTCCGGGAGCTGTTTTTT.

The rearrangement uses TRBV11-3 and TRBJ1-6, with D possibly matching TRBD1 (6 bases). The germline CDR1 and CDR2 sequences are SGHNT and YENEEA. This CDR3 has 15 residues. The V and J ends lost 1 base and 7 bases respectively, with 11 bases between them. The CDR3 DNA reads TGTGCCAGCAGCTTAGCTCACAGGGACAATTCACCCCTCCACTTT. Its translation: CASSLAHRDNSPLHF.

The rearrangement uses TRBV2 and TRBJ2-1; possible D gene TRBD1, 6 bases. V shed 2 bases and J shed 10 bases, with 18 bases lying between them. In germline, CDR1 is SNHLY, CDR2 FYNNEI. CDR3 length: 15 residues. CDR3 in amino acids: CASSEQGLSPEEQFF. CDR3 nucleotides: TGTGCCAGCAGTGAACAGGGGCTCTCTCCAGAAGAGCAGTTCTTC.

This chain joins TRBV18 and TRBJ2-5, with D perhaps matching TRBD2 (5 bases). This CDR3 has 13 amino acids. Germline CDR1 KGHSH, CDR2 LQKENI. Trimming took 6 bases from V and 7 from J, leaving 15 bases between them. CDR3 in DNA: TGTGCCAGCTCGTTGAGCGATGGAGGGACCCAGTACTTC. Protein sequence: CASSLSDGGTQYF.

J is TRBJ1-5 and V is TRBV11-2; 12 nucleotides align to TRBD1. Trimming removed 0 bases from V and 6 bases from J; junction bases left unmatched: 6. Germline CDR1 reads SGHAT; CDR2 reads FQNNGV. This CDR3 has 17 amino acids. CDR3 residues: CASSLDGTGGEGQPQHF. The CDR3 nucleotides are TGTGCCAGCAGCTTAGACGGGACAGGGGGCGAGGGTCAGCCCCAGCATTTT.

In the case of this clone: The same CDR3 arises from other DNA sequences in this sample as well. Written as DNA, the CDR3 is TGTGCCAGCAGATCGGGACTAGCGGGGGGGCCCGGGGAGCTGTTTTTT. Protein: CASRSGLAGGPGELFF. The chain recombines TRBV7-2 with TRBJ2-2; 16 nucleotides align to TRBD2. Trimming took 6 bases from V and 6 from J; bases not matched to a gene: 4. Germline lookup yields CDR1 SGHTA and CDR2 FQGNSA. CDR3 size: 16 residues. The entire variable domain, with the rest obtained from reference TRBV7-2 and TRBJ2-2, is as follows: GAGVSQSPSNKVTEKGKDVELRCDPISGHTALYWYRQSLGQGLEFLIYFQGNSAPDKSGLPSDRFSAERTGGSVSTLTIQRTQQEDSAVYLCASRSGLAGGPGELFFGEGSRLTVL.

This sequence joins TRBV6-7 and TRBJ1-4; no clear D. TRBV6-7 is an ORF for which the function is uncertain. V lost 0 bases to trimming and J lost 0 bases, with 14 bases between them. The CDR3 is 18 residues long. CDR3 nucleotides: TGTGCCAGCAGTTACTCCTCCGGAGGATTTTCAACTAATGAAAAACTGTTTTTT. It translates to CASSYSSGGFSTNEKLFF.